This TCR beta chain was sequenced for a study of blood T cell repertoires in COVID-19. The repertoire was sequenced with immunoSEQ multiplex PCR; TCRdb's copy has only in-frame clones and lacks some. The table records some 210,000 clones, around 90% of them present only once. CDR3 length: 13 amino acids. The V end was cut by 5 bases, the J end by 5 bases, with 12 bases between. Looked up from germline, CDR1 is LNHDA and CDR2 is SQIVND (reference sequence). This sequence was found in a man aged 30 to 45 with acute or convalescent COVID-19. The chain employs TRBV19 and TRBJ1-1; perhaps TRBD1 as D (6 bases). Sequences were obtained from peripheral blood. This CDR3 reads CASSGQTLTEAFF. DNA of the CDR3: TGTGCCAGTAGTGGACAGACATTGACTGAAGCTTTCTTT.